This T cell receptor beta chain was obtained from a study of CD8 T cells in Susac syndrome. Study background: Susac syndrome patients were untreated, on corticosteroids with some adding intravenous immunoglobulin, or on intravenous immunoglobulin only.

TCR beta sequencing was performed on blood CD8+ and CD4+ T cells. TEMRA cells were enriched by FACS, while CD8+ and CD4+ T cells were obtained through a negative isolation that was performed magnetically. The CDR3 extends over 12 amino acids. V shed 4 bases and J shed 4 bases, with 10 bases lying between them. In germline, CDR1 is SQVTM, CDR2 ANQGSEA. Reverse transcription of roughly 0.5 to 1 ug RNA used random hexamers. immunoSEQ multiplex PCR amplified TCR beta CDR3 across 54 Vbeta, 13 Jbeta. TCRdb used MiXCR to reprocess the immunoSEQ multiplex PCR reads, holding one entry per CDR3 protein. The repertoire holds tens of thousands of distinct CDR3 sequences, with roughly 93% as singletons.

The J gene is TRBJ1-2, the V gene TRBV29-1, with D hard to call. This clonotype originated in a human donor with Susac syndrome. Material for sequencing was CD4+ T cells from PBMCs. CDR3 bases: TGCAGCGTTGCCTGGGTCGGCTATGGCTACACCTTC. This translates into CSVAWVGYGYTF.